This is a list of T cell receptor beta chains from one sample in a study of OX40 agonist ivuxolimab in advanced cancers. Produced via immunoSEQ multiplex PCR; TCRdb's table is partial and in-frame only. Here the sample spans about 36,000 clones, more than 75% being singletons. This sample comprised CD4+ or CD8+ T cells sorted from blood, obtained in a trial of the OX40 agonist ivuxolimab. Receptor source: an adult with an advanced solid tumor such as melanoma, head and neck, liver or kidney cancer. Each CDR3 is given with its conserved first and last residue. Each record gives: CDR3 length, V gene, clone size, J gene, D gene, CDR3 DNA, CDR3 protein. D genes are given only for firm matches. Clone size is shown for a subset of rows, as once, few, many or a class of expanded clone.

>12|TRBV10-3|NA|TRBJ2-5|NA
TGTGCCATCAGCGATACAGAAGAGACCCAGTACTTC
CAISDTEETQYF
>15|TRBV21-1|few|TRBJ2-2|NA
TGTGCCAGCAGCAAGGGACATTCCAACACCGGGGAGCTGTTTTTT
CASSKGHSNTGELFF
>16|TRBV14|NA|TRBJ1-3|NA
TGTGCCAGCAGCCAAGATAGGCCAGGGGCTGGAAACACCATATATTTT
CASSQDRPGAGNTIYF
>15|TRBV6-1|NA|TRBJ1-6|NA
TGTGCCAGCAGACCCTCTACGGGGCCTAATTCACCCCTCCACTTT
CASRPSTGPNSPLHF
>15|TRBV4-2|NA|TRBJ1-2|NA
TGTGCCAGCAGGCAGACAGGAGCATTTAACTATGGCTACACCTTC
CASRQTGAFNYGYTF
>15|TRBV5-4|NA|TRBJ1-2|NA
TGTGCCAGCAGCAGAGGACAGCTGAATGATGTGAGCTACACCTTC
CASSRGQLNDVSYTF
>14|TRBV6-5|NA|TRBJ1-1|TRBD1
TGTGCCAGCAGGATACAGGGGGCGAGGACTGAAGCTTTCTTT
CASRIQGARTEAFF
>12|TRBV6-4|NA|TRBJ2-2|TRBD1
TGTGCCAGCCAGGGGGCCGGCGGGGAGCTGTTTTTT
CASQGAGGELFF
>16|TRBV4-1|NA|TRBJ1-2|TRBD1
TGCGCCAGCAGCCAAAGTTTCGAAGCAGGGGGCTATGGCTACACCTTC
CASSQSFEAGGYGYTF
>17|TRBV7-2|few|TRBJ1-3|NA
TGTGCCAGCAGCTTAGAAGCGACAGGAACGTTTAGAAACACCATATATTTT
CASSLEATGTFRNTIYF